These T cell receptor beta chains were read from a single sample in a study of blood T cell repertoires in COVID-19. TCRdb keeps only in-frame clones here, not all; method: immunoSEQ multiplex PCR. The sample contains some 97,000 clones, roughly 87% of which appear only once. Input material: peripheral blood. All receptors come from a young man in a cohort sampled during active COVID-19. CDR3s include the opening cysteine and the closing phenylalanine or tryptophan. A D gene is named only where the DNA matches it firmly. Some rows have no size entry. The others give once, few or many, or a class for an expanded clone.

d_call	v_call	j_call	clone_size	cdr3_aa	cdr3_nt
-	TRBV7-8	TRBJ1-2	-	CASSLFSGPPDGYTF	TGTGCCAGCAGCTTATTTTCTGGGCCCCCGGATGGCTACACCTTC
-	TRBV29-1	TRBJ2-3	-	CSASRESTDTQYF	TGCAGCGCCTCGAGGGAGAGCACAGATACGCAGTATTTT
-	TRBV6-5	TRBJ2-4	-	CASGGTAKNIQYF	TGTGCCAGCGGGGGGACAGCCAAAAACATTCAGTACTTC
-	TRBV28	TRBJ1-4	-	CASSPVLEDRDEKLFF	TGTGCCAGCAGTCCAGTACTCGAGGACAGAGATGAAAAACTGTTTTTT
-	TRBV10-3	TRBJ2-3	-	CASRYFDGDTQYF	TGTGCCTCAAGGTACTTCGACGGGGATACGCAGTATTTT
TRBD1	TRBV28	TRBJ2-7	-	CASSSWTGGGYEQYF	TGTGCCAGCAGTTCATGGACAGGGGGCGGGTACGAGCAGTACTTC
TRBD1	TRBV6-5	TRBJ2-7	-	CASSPDRAYEQYF	TGTGCCAGCAGTCCAGACAGGGCCTACGAGCAGTACTTC
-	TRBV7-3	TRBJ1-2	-	CASSLQGSYGYTF	TGTGCCAGCAGCTTACAGGGATCCTATGGCTACACCTTC
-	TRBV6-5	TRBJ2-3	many	CASSSSDTQYF	TGTGCCAGCAGTTCCTCAGATACGCAGTATTTT
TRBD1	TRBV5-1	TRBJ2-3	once	CASSSRGRPDTQYF	TGCGCCAGCAGCTCCAGGGGGCGACCAGATACGCAGTATTTT
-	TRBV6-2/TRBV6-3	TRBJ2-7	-	CASSNPRYEQYF	TGTGCCAGCAGTAACCCCAGGTACGAGCAGTACTTC
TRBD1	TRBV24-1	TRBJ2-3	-	CASQGASLADTQYF	TGTGCCTCTCAGGGGGCGTCTCTCGCAGATACGCAGTATTTT
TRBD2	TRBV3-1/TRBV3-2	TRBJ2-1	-	CASSQDLSRLAASYNEQFF	TGTGCCAGCAGCCAAGATCTTTCGCGGCTAGCGGCATCCTACAATGAGCAGTTCTTC
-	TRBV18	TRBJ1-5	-	CASSPGRDQPQHF	TGTGCCAGCTCACCGGGGAGGGATCAGCCCCAGCATTTT
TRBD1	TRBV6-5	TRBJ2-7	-	CASSYSGTGSYEQYF	TGTGCCAGCAGTTACAGCGGGACAGGGTCCTACGAGCAGTACTTC
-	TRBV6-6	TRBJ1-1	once	CASSYSAGQNTEAFF	TGTGCCAGCAGTTACTCGGCAGGACAGAACACTGAAGCTTTCTTT
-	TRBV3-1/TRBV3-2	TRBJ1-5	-	CASSQDLNQPQHF	TGTGCCAGCAGCCAAGATCTCAATCAGCCCCAGCATTTT
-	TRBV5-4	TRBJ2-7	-	CASSLVRGGEQYF	TGTGCCAGCAGCTTGGTAAGGGGGGGCGAGCAGTACTTC
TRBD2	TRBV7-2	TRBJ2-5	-	CASSLRGGTDQETQYF	TGTGCCAGCAGCCTCCGGGGGGGAACGGACCAAGAGACCCAGTACTTC
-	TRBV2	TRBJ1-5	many	CASSEAGQAGFQPQHF	TGTGCCAGCAGTGAAGCGGGGCAGGCCGGTTTTCAGCCCCAGCATTTT
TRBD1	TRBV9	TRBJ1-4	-	CASSVLGTGGEKLFF	TGTGCCAGCAGCGTATTAGGGACAGGCGGCGAAAAACTGTTTTTT
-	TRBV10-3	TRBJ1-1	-	CAISDPQGMNTEAFF	TGTGCCATCAGTGATCCACAGGGAATGAACACTGAAGCTTTCTTT
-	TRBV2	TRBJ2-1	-	CASSAEVGSNEQFF	TGTGCCAGCAGTGCCGAGGTAGGATCCAATGAGCAGTTCTTC
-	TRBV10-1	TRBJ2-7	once	CASSRDSNSYEQYF	TGCGCCAGCAGCCGGGACTCGAACTCCTACGAGCAGTACTTC
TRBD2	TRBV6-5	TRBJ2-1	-	CASRPAGGEQFF	TGTGCCAGCAGACCCGCGGGGGGCGAGCAGTTCTTC
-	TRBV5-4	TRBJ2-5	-	CASSDGGHQQETQYF	TGTGCCAGCAGCGATGGGGGACACCAGCAAGAGACCCAGTACTTC
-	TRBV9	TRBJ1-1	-	CASSEYQRGAEAFF	TGTGCCAGCAGCGAATACCAGCGGGGCGCTGAAGCTTTCTTT
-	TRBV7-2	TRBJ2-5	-	CASSSLAVTETQYF	TGTGCCAGCAGCTCCCTAGCAGTCACAGAGACCCAGTACTTC
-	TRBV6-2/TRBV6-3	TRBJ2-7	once	CASSYASGGRLSYEQYF	TGTGCCAGCAGTTATGCGAGTGGAGGACGCCTGAGCTACGAGCAGTACTTC
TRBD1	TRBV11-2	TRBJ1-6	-	CASSLQGASSPLHF	TGTGCCAGCAGCTTACAGGGGGCTAGTTCACCCCTCCACTTT
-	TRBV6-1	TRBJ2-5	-	CASSDGEVETQYF	TGTGCCAGCAGTGACGGGGAAGTAGAGACCCAGTACTTC
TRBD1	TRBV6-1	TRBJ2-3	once	CASSVTTGAYTDTQYF	TGTGCCAGCAGTGTGACGACAGGGGCCTACACAGATACGCAGTATTTT
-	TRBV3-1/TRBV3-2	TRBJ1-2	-	CASSQVSGRDGYTF	TGTGCCAGCAGCCAAGTGTCAGGGAGGGATGGCTACACCTTC
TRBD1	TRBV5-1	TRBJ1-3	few	CASSLELTGKRNTIYF	TGCGCCAGCAGCTTGGAGTTGACAGGGAAAAGAAACACCATATATTTT
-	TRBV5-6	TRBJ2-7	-	CASSFDSSYEQYF	TGTGCCAGCAGCTTTGATAGCTCCTACGAGCAGTACTTC
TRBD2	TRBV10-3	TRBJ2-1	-	CAISEGTQSGGVF	TGTGCCATCAGTGAAGGGACTCAGTCGGGGGGTGTCTTC
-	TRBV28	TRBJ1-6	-	CASRSTGITSPLHF	TGTGCCAGCAGATCAACAGGGATCACTTCACCCCTCCACTTT
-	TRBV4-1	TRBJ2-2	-	CASSPYHIRQGGTGELFF	TGCGCCAGCAGCCCGTATCATATCAGACAGGGAGGAACCGGGGAGCTGTTTTTT
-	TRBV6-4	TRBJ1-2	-	CASHFDRHYGYTF	TGTGCCAGCCATTTTGACAGGCACTATGGCTACACCTTC
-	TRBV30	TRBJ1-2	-	CAWTGSGGHYGYTF	TGTGCCTGGACGGGCTCCGGGGGGCACTATGGCTACACCTTC
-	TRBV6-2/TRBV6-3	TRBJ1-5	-	CASSITRGRNQPQHF	TGTGCCAGCAGTATCACCAGGGGACGCAATCAGCCCCAGCATTTT
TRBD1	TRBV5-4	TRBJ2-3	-	CASSLGTGGGADTQYF	TGTGCCAGCAGCTTGGGGACAGGGGGCGGCGCAGATACGCAGTATTTT
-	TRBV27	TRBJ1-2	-	CASSSNRVGYTF	TGTGCCAGCAGTTCAAACAGGGTTGGCTACACCTTC